This T cell receptor (beta chain) derives from a study of T cells in Graves' hyperthyroidism and ophthalmopathy. Study-level results: Most clonotypes expanded in the thyroid (above 0.001) were also present in blood.

In regard to this clonotype: Its antigen is not known.

Calling Graves' hyperthyroidism stable meant ophthalmopathy did not progress within 18 months. Pregnant or lactating patients were excluded, as were those with uncontrolled infection or other autoimmune disease. The CDR3 regions of TCR beta were amplified from RNA transcripts. HTBI primers were used for first-round RT-PCR of the TCR CDR3. One entry per CDR3 protein results from TCRdb running MiXCR on the multiplex PCR reads. The sample lists fewer than 400,000 distinct CDR3 sequences; roughly 25% were seen once. The germline CDR1 and CDR2 sequences are KGHDR and SFDVKD. With 7 bases removed from V and 6 bases from J, the gap between germline ends came to 5 bases. CDR3 length: 11 residues.

The sequencing input was blood. The receptor was derived from a man in his fifties or sixties with Graves' hyperthyroidism. V and J are TRBV24-1 and TRBJ2-2; the D is unclear. The CDR3 region is CATRSSGELFF. The CDR3 coding sequence is TGTGCCACCAGATCATCCGGGGAGCTGTTTTTT.